Included here is one T cell receptor (beta chain) sequence, with context. Its antigen is still unknown. No much larger clone is present one base from it, and per-base qualities are unavailable. The cohort was made up of about 610 healthy bone marrow donors. At the time of sampling, every cohort member was nominally healthy, though immune exposures that went unrecorded were likely present. Of the 690 or so cohort members, around 290 had a positive CMV serostatus and about 360 had a negative one, while no CMV serostatus was recorded for the donor. Each donor provided a peripheral blood sample, and peripheral blood mononuclear cells were used for TCR beta sequencing. The Qiagen DNeasy Blood Extraction Kit was used to extract genomic DNA from the blood cell samples. The germline V gene gives CDR1 as SNHLY and CDR2 as FYNNEI. V gives up 4 bases and J gives up 1 base, and the segment between their germline ends measures 8 bases. Spanning cysteine to phenylalanine, the CDR3 consists of 14 amino acids. Only the CDR3 DNA is retained, 42 bases long and in frame from the first base.

This entry belongs to a study of cytomegalovirus exposure and HLA in healthy donors (dated by TCRdb to the late 2010s). For the study in its entirety: In an earlier analysis of some 610 of the donors, 250 to 300 Gb of sequence data and approximately 120 million unique TCR beta sequences from roughly 180 million T cells were reported. An early release that covered fewer than 800 HLA-typed donors contained about 300 gigabases of sequencing data and around 80 million unique TCR sequences. Of the 300 to 500 genotyped donors, 75% to 85% were placed in the genetic ancestry cluster associated with self-reported Caucasian donors. The study aimed to test whether signatures of past pathogen exposure could be identified by cataloging public T cell receptors. The study used immunosequencing to profile the T cell repertoires of several hundred subjects and linked those repertoires to cytomegalovirus serostatus. Along with the approximately 600-subject first cohort, a separate validation cohort of over a hundred different subjects was used. To predict cytomegalovirus infection status, the study combined high-throughput TCR immunosequencing, statistical association of individual TCRs with disease status, and machine learning. To study patterns of TCR occurrence, a later analysis re-analyzed previously published TCR beta repertoires from more than 550 donors and added high-resolution HLA genotyping. In the later analysis, no new phenotypic data were used to find candidate immune exposures; instead, reliance was placed on TCR beta sequences and their occurrence across donors. To decide whether each TCR beta V gene segment behaved as functional or pseudogenic, an earlier analysis of some 600 of the donors relied on high-throughput TCR beta sequencing. Donor age, sex, ethnicity and CMV serostatus were compiled alongside the repertoire data. In a later genetic analysis, genome-wide SNP genotypes for about 60% of the 666 donors were used, and that subset was treated as a discovery cohort. Every repertoire in the discovery cohort had been generated on one and the same sequencing platform. Class I and class II HLA loci were covered by the typing at four-digit resolution. The number of donors typed differed by locus, with about 629-630 for A, B, C, DRB1 and DQB1, 522 for DQA1, 606 for DPA1, and some 440 for DPB1. Roughly five DR-DQ haplotypes were handled as single units for association and clustering because linkage in the cohort was strong. Among roughly 400 genotyped donors of the cohort, an average of around 220,000 unique TCR beta nucleotide sequences was sequenced per donor, of which 15% to 20% were non-productive. The paper as a whole reports these results and caveats: The authors suggested that the approach could potentially be extended to other disease states and immunological phenotypes. Correlated functional status among segregating V segments might reflect linkage disequilibrium, but an unknown experimental factor could not be ruled out. In an earlier analysis of around 500 of the donors, most TCR beta V segments appeared in productive rearrangements about 87% or about 30% of the time, broadly matching IMGT annotations. A group of highly shared sequence variants was considered likely to be a technical artifact of the sequencing pipeline. At a false discovery rate of 0.05, a later analysis linked 16,951 TCR beta sequences to specific HLA alleles. For the cohort, immune exposure information was limited to CMV serostatus. When HLA alleles, especially DR and DQ, strongly co-occurred, TCR associations were difficult to assign to individual alleles. In a later analysis, several top co-occurrence clusters were reported to appear linked to parvovirus B19, influenza, CMV and Epstein-Barr virus. Because counts were too low, roughly 16 rarely observed V segments, including chromosome 9 orphons, were left out of the earlier analysis of 587 of the donors. This cohort had only TCR beta chains sequenced, and the lack of alpha or paired-chain data limited which features could be detected. The study listed 150 to 200 TCR beta chains as associated with cytomegalovirus. Because HLA typing was unavailable for some donors at each locus, only the typed subset was used in association tests. According to a later analysis, TCR association rates differed among HLA loci, with DRB1 alleles showing the most associated TCRs and HLA-C alleles showing the fewest. A later analysis found that HLA-associated TCR beta chains were more clonally expanded and had lower generation probabilities than equally common non-associated chains. In a later analysis, most CMV-associated TCR beta chains were found to appear HLA-restricted, with HLA associations seemingly driven largely by CMV exposure. A few of the identified cytomegalovirus-associated TCR beta chains were confirmed in vitro to be specific for cytomegalovirus antigens. Most TCR sequences were observed very rarely across donors, whereas some public TCRs were present in many individuals. A later genetic analysis associated a missense DCLRE1C variant with V-gene and J-gene trimming of TCR beta chains, and an independent cohort replicated the association. Roughly uniform sequencing depth across donors was assumed in presence/absence analyses, although this assumption may not hold. Compared with the 666-donor mean, donors in an Asian-associated ancestry cluster had fewer N-insertions in productive TCRs, according to a later genetic analysis. Some IMGT-functional V segments, including TRBV6-2 and TRBV6-3, could not be distinguished by the 87-base-pair reads and were therefore excluded. The classifier was reported to diagnose cytomegalovirus status with high specificity and sensitivity in both the original cohort and the validation cohort. A further reported finding was that TCR beta sequences accurately predicted the HLA-A and HLA-B alleles for most subjects in the first cohort.

The library was produced with the immunoSEQ multiplex PCR assay. A mixture of 60 forward primers for TCR Vbeta segments and 13 reverse primers for TCR Jbeta segments was used in the multiplex PCR. The CDR3 region of rearranged TCR beta genes was amplified from genomic DNA by a multiplex PCR assay. Amplified TCR beta libraries were sequenced as 87-base-pair reads on the Illumina HiSeq System. In the source study's methods: Across the 666 repertoires, a later analysis counted approximately 75 million unique TCR beta chains, roughly 11 million of which were shared by at least two donors. Raw reads were error-corrected and collapsed into unique sequences by a nearest-neighbor algorithm in which closely related sequences were merged to remove PCR and sequencing errors. Alignment of CDR3 sequences to IMGT reference sequences was used to assign V, D and J gene segments. For a sequence to be retained, at least a six-nucleotide match to both a V gene segment and a J gene segment was required. A rearrangement counted as productive if the CDR3 had no stop codons and remained in frame with V and J, and every other rearrangement counted as non-productive. CDR3 was defined according to IMGT convention as the region running from the second conserved V-encoded cysteine to the conserved J-encoded phenylalanine. The earlier analysis of 587 of the donors excluded sequences that lacked an unambiguous match to a single V gene segment. In an earlier analysis of approximately 560 of the donors, a V segment was called functional when productive rearrangements were above 56.7%, and segregating when the standard deviation between donors exceeded 5%. A statistical classification framework was built to diagnose cytomegalovirus status from the catalog of TCR beta chain sequences. V and J gene assignment, in a later analysis, came from comparing TCR nucleotide sequences with IMGT/GENE-DB human TR gene sequences. In a later analysis, CDR3 sequences and most-parsimonious VDJ recombination scenarios were assigned using the TCRdist pipeline. A later analysis defined each TCR beta chain by its CDR3 amino acid sequence plus V-gene family, and excluded reads lacking a unique V-gene family. To address suspected cross-contamination and a sequencing artifact, a later analysis removed a few hundred highly shared, low-generation-probability nucleotide sequences. In a later analysis, a clonal expansion index was calculated for each public chain from normalized within-repertoire ranks of inferred template counts. A later analysis computed generation probabilities with a VDJ recombination model fitted to out-of-frame rearrangements, and checked the results against IGoR. In a later analysis, TCR-TCR, TCR-HLA and TCR-CMV co-occurrence was scored with hypergeometric tests, and a repertoire-size bias correction was applied to TCR pairs. To estimate false discovery rates, a later analysis permuted the HLA or CMV assignments 20 times. In a later analysis, co-occurring TCRs were grouped with DBSCAN, and TCRdist sequence similarity was added when clustering was performed within HLA-allele-positive subsets. Repertoires with fewer than 30,000 or more than 120,000 public chains, plus five repertoires with anomalous nucleotide sharing, were excluded from co-occurrence clustering. Here the immuneACCESS table is served through TCRdb, limited to in-frame sequences with V and J called. Missing clones are a known gap in these copies; in checked studies unresolved V genes cover under half, and the rest lacks a known reason. V and J calls and clone size are copied from that table; D and trimming were computed from the DNA. The sample profile shows about 42,000 clones; about 47% of them were found once. The ten most abundant clones make up about 12% of the sample.

The chain couples TRBV2 to TRBJ1-5, with the D gene call left open. Sequences were obtained from PBMCs. The TCR was taken from a human donor in good health. The encoded CDR3 is CASSAFSSNQPQHF. The sequenced DNA: TGTGCCAGCAGTGCCTTTAGCAGCAATCAGCCCCAGCATTTT.